This T cell receptor beta chain was sequenced in a study of blood T cell repertoires in COVID-19. Participants were aged roughly 18 to 89 years from some 24 US areas. Participant-given clinical history determined each cohort assignment. In the original analysis: Nucleated cell number was recorded as an estimate derived from reference gene primer amplification. This table comes from immunoSEQ multiplex PCR, and its TCRdb copy is limited to in-frame clones, with some not included. The DNA was the basis for D and trimming; V, J and clone size are from that table. The data hold 300,000 or so clones, with about 92% observed a single time. The germline V gene encodes CDR1 SGDLS and CDR2 YYNGEE. The CDR3 has 16 amino acids. V dropped 0 bases and J dropped 0 bases, with 10 bases sitting between them.

The chain carries TRBV9 and TRBJ1-3, with a tentative D call TRBD1 (6 bases). The sample taken for sequencing was PBMCs or T cells enriched from blood (not recorded which). The clonotype originates from a man aged 55 to 70 who had recovered from COVID-19. The CDR3 DNA reads as TGTGCCAGCAGCGTAGGGACAGAATACTCTGGAAACACCATATATTTT. This gives the protein CASSVGTEYSGNTIYF.